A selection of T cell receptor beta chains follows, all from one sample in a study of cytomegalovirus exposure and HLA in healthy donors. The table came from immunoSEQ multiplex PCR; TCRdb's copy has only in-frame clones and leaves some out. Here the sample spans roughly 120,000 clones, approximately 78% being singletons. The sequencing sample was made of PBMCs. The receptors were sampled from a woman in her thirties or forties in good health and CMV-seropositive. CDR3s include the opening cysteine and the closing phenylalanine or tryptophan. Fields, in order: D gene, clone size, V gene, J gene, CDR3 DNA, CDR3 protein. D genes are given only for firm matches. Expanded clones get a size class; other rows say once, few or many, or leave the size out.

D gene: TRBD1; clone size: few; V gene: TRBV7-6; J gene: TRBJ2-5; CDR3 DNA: TGTGCCAGCAGCTGGAACACGGGACAGATGGGGGAGACCCAGTACTTC; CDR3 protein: CASSWNTGQMGETQYF
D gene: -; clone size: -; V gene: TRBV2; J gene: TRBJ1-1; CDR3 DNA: TGTGCCAGCAGTGTTGAGGGCTTAAACACTGAAGCTTTCTTT; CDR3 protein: CASSVEGLNTEAFF
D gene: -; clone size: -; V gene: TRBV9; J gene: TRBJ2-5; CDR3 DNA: TGTGCCAGCAGCCCCCCCGGGGAGACCCAGTACTTC; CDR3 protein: CASSPPGETQYF
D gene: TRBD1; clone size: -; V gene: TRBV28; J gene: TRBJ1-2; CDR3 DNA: TGTGCCATTCAGGGGGCTCGGCGAGGCTACACCTTC; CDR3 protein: CAIQGARRGYTF
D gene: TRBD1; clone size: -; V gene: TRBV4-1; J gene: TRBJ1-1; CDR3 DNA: TGCGCCAGCAGCTACGGGACAGAGAACACTGAAGCTTTCTTT; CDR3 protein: CASSYGTENTEAFF
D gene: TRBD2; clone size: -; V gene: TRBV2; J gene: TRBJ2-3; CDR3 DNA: TGTGCCAGCAGTGACCGACTAGCGGAAAGCACAGATACGCAGTATTTT; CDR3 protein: CASSDRLAESTDTQYF
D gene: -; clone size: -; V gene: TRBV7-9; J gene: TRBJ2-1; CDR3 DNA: TGTGCCAGCAGCCTCGTGACAGGCTGGGACAATGAGCAGTTCTTC; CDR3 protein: CASSLVTGWDNEQFF
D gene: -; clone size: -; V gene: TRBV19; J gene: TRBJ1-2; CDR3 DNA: TGTGCCAGTACGGAGTCGAAGTATGGCTACACCTTC; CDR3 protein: CASTESKYGYTF
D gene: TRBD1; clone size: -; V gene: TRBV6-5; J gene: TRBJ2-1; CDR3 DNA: TGTGCCAGTACCCGGACAGGGTATGATGAGCAGTTCTTC; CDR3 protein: CASTRTGYDEQFF
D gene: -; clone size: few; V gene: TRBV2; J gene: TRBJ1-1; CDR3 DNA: TGTGCCAGCAGTGAAGCGGGGGCCTTCCTAGGGGAAGCTTTCTTT; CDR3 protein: CASSEAGAFLGEAFF
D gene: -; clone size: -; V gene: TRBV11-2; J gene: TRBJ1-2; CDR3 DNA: TGTGCCAGCAGCGCAACCGGGACAAGGGGCTATGGCTACACCTTC; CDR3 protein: CASSATGTRGYGYTF
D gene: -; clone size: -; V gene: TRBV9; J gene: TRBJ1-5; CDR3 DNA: TGTGCCAGCAGCGTAGATAGTTATCAGCCCCAGCATTTT; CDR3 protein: CASSVDSYQPQHF
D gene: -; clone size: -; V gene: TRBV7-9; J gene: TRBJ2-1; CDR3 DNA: TGTGCCAGCAGTATAGATTCCTACAATGAGCAGTTCTTC; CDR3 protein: CASSIDSYNEQFF
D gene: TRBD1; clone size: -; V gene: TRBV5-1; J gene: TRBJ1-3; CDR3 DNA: TGCGCCAGCAGCCCCGACAGGGGGAGCTCTGGAAACACCATATATTTT; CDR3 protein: CASSPDRGSSGNTIYF
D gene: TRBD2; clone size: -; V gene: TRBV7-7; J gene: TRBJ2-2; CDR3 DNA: TGTGCTAGCGAGAGCGGGGCGGGCACCGGGGAGCTGTTTTTT; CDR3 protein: CASESGAGTGELFF
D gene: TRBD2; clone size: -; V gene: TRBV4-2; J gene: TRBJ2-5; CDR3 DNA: TGTGCCAGCAGCCCTGGACCGGCTGCGGGAGGGGAGACCCAGTACTTC; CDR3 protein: CASSPGPAAGGETQYF
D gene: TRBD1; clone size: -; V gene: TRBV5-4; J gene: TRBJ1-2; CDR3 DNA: TGTGCCAGCAGCGAGGGGGCCGGCGGGTACTATGGCTACACCTTC; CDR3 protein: CASSEGAGGYYGYTF
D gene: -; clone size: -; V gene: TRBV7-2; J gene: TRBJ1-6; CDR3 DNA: TGTGCCAGCAGCTTATCGCAGGTTTCACCCCTCCACTTT; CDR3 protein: CASSLSQVSPLHF
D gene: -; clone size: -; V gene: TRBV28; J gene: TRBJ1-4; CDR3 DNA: TGTGCCAGCAGTTCCCCCAGGGCAACTAATGAAAAACTGTTTTTT; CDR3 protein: CASSSPRATNEKLFF
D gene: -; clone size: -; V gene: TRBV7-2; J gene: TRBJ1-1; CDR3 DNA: TGTGCCAGCAGCTTCAATCAGGGGAACACTGAAGCTTTCTTT; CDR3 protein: CASSFNQGNTEAFF
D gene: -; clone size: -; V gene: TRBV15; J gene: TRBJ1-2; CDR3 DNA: TGTGCCATTTCAACGGAGCGAATGGGCTACACCTTC; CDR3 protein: CAISTERMGYTF
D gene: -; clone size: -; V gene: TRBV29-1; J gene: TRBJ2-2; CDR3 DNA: TGCAGCGTTCAAAGGACAGGAGGGACCGGGGAGCTGTTTTTT; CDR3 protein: CSVQRTGGTGELFF
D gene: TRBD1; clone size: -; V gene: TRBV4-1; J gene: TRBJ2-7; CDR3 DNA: TGCGCCAGCAGCCGCCCCGGGACAGTATCCTACGAGCAGTACTTC; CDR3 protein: CASSRPGTVSYEQYF
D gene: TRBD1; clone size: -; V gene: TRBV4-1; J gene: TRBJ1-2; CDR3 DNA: TGCGCCAGCAGCCAAGAGGGGACAGGGTATAGGGGAAACTATGGCTACACCTTC; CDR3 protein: CASSQEGTGYRGNYGYTF
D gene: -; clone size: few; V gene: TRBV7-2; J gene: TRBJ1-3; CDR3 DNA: TGTGCCAGCAGCTTAGTACGGGGCTCTGGAAACACCATATATTTT; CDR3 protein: CASSLVRGSGNTIYF
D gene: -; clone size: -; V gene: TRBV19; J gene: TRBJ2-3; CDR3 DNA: TGTGCCAGTAGTATTAAGGGCCGGGGAGATACGCAGTATTTT; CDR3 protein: CASSIKGRGDTQYF
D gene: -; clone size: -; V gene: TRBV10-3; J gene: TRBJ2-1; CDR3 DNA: TGTGCCATCAGTGAGTCCGCGGGGGCAGTTTACAATGAGCAGTTCTTC; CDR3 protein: CAISESAGAVYNEQFF
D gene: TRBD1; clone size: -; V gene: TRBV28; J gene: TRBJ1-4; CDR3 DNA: TGTGCCAGCAGTCGCCCCGGGACAGGGATGGAAAAACTGTTTTTT; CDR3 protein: CASSRPGTGMEKLFF
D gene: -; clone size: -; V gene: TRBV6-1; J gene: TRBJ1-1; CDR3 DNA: TGTGCCAGCAGGGACACCCTTTCTGAAGCTTTCTTT; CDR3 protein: CASRDTLSEAFF
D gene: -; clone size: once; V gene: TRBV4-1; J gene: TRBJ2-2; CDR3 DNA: TGCGCCAGCAGCGTCCGACTTTTCACCGGGGAGCTGTTTTTT; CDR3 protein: CASSVRLFTGELFF
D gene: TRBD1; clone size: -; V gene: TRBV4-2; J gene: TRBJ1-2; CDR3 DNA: TGTGCCAGCAGCCCCCAGCTGACAGGGGGGTATGGCTACACCTTC; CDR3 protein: CASSPQLTGGYGYTF
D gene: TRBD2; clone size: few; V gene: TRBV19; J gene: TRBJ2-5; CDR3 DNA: TGTGCCAGTAGTAGGGCTAGCGGGGGGGCGGAGACCCAGTACTTC; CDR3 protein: CASSRASGGAETQYF
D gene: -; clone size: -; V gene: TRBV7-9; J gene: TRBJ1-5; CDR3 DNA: TGTGCCAGCAGCTTCGGACAGAGGAGAAATCAGCCCCAGCATTTT; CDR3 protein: CASSFGQRRNQPQHF
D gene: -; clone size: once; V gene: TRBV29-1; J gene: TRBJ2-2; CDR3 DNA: TGCAGCGTTGTCAGGGGAATAGGCACCGGGGAGCTGTTTTTT; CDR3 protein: CSVVRGIGTGELFF
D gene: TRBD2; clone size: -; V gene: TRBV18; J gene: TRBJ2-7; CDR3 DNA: TGTGCCAGCTCACCACCTAGCGGGGACACTAACGAGCAGTACTTC; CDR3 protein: CASSPPSGDTNEQYF
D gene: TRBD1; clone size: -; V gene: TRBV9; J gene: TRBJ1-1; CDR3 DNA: TGTGCCAGCAGCGCGGGACAGGGAAACACTGAAGCTTTCTTT; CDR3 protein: CASSAGQGNTEAFF
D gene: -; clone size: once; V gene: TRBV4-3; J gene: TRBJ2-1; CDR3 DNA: TGCGCCAGCAGCCAAGATAAGAAATTCGTGGGGGGCTCCTACAATGAGCAGTTCTTC; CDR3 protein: CASSQDKKFVGGSYNEQFF
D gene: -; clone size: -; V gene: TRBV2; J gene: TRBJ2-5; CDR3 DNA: TGTGCCAGCAGTGAGGGAGGAGTGGGAGAGACCCAGTACTTC; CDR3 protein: CASSEGGVGETQYF
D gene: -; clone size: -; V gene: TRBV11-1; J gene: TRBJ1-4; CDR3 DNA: TGTGCCAGCAGCCCCGGGGGGACGGAGGAAAAACTGTTTTTT; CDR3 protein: CASSPGGTEEKLFF
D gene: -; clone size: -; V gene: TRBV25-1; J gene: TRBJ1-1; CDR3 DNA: TGTGCCAGCAGTGAGGCAGTTGAAGCTTTCTTT; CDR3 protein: CASSEAVEAFF